Described below is a single T cell receptor (beta chain) sequence and its context. The antigen remains unidentified. This entry is derived from a study of CD8+CD57+ T cells in acquired aplastic anemia. About the study: Mean yield of DNA from sorted CD4+ and CD8+ cells was approximately 3 ug. Study-level points and caveats: Patients and controls shared 25 to 30 CD8+ CDR3 sequences, which appeared highly expressed in patients and within their immunodominant clones. CD8+ Simpson's diversity showed no significant patient-control difference.

All sequencing subjects had displayed CD8+CD57+ cell expansion on flow cytometry. By the time of blood sampling, patients had still received no therapy. CDR3 length: 13 amino acids. Germline CDR1 reads DFQATT; CDR2 reads SNEGSKA (reference sequence). Trimming removed 3 bases at V and 7 bases at J, with 15 bases between. TCR beta VDJ combinations and CDR3 sequences were profiled from genomic DNA. MiXCR, run by TCRdb on the reads, gives a single entry per CDR3 protein. Among 150,000 to 200,000 distinct CDR3 sequences listed, 63% were seen once. This sequence originates from a human donor with aplastic anemia. The sequenced sample consisted of sorted CD4+, CD8+, or CD8+CD57+ T cells (not recorded which) from PBMCs. This chain uses TRBV20-1 with TRBJ1-1; tentatively, D is TRBD1 (6 bases). CDR3 coding DNA: TGCAGTGCTAGTGAACAGGGCGAAAATGAAGCTTTCTTT. It yields the protein CSASEQGENEAFF.